This T cell receptor beta chain came from a study of blood T cell repertoires in COVID-19. Membership in each cohort depended on participant-reported clinical history. The study counted Cohort 3 donors as recovered given two negative PCRs, clearance, or symptom resolution. Germline values: CDR1 SNHLY, CDR2 FYNNEI. This CDR3 has 13 residues. V lost 6 bases and J 4 bases, leaving 12 bases between the germline ends. Profiled with immunoSEQ multiplex PCR; TCRdb holds only in-frame clones, not every one. The data hold approximately 200,000 clones, with more than 80% observed a single time. The chain has TRBV2 and TRBJ1-2; unclear D gene. The source material was PBMCs or T cells enriched from blood (not recorded which). This sequence was found in a man aged 55 to 69 who had recovered from COVID-19. The CDR3, as DNA: TGTGCCAGCAGCGTTGACGGAGCCTATGGCTACACCTTC. This translates into CASSVDGAYGYTF.